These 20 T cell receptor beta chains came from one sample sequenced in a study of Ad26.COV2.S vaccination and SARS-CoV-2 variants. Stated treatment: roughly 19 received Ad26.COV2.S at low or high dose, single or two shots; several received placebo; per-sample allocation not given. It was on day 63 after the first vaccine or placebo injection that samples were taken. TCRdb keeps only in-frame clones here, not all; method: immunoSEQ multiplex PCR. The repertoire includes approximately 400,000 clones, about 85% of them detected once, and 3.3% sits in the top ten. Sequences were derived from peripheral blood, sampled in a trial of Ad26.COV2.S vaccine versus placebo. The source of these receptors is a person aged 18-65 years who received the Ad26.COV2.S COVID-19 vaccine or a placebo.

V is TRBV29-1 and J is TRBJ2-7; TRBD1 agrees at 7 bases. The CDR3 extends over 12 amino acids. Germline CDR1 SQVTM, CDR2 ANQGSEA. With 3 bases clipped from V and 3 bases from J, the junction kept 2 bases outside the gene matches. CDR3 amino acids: CSVEGQFYEQYF. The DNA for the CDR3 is TGCAGCGTTGAGGGACAGTTCTACGAGCAGTACTTC.

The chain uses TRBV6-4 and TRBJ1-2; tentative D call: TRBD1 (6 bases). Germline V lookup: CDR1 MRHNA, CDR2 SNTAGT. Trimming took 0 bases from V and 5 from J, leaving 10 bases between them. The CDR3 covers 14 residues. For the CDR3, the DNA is TGTGCCAGCAGTGACTCGACAGGAGGGTATGGCTACACCTTC. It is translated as CASSDSTGGYGYTF.

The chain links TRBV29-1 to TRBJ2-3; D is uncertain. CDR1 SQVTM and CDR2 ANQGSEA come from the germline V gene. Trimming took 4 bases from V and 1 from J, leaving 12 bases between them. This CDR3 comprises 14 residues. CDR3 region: CSVVKAPGTDTQYF. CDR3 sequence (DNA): TGCAGCGTTGTAAAGGCTCCTGGCACAGATACGCAGTATTTT.

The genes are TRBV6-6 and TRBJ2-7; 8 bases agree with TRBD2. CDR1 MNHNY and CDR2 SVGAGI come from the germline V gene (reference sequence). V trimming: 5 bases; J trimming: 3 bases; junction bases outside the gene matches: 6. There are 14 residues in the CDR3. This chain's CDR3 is CASSAAGASYEQYF. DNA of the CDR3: TGTGCCAGCAGTGCAGCGGGAGCAAGCTACGAGCAGTACTTC.

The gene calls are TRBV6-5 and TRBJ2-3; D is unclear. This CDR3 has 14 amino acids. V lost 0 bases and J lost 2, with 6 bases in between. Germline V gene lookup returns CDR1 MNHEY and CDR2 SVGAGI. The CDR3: CASSYSGITDTQYF. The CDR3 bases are TGTGCCAGCAGTTACTCAGGGATCACAGATACGCAGTATTTT.

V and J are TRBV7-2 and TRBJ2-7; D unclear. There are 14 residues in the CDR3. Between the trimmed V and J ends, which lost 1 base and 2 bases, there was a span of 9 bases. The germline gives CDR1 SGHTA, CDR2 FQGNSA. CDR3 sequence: CASSLGWTPYEQYF. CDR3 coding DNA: TGTGCCAGCAGCTTAGGCTGGACGCCCTACGAGCAGTACTTC.

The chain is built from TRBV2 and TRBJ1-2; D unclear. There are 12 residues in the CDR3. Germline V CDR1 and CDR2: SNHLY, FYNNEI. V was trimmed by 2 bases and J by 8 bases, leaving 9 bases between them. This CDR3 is CASSENGVGYTF. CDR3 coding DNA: TGTGCCAGCAGTGAAAATGGGGTGGGCTACACCTTC.

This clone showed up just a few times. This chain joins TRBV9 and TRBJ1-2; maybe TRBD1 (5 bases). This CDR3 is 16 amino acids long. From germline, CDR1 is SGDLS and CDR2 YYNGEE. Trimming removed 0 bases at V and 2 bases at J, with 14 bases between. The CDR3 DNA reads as TGTGCCAGCAGCGTAGGGGTATCTGGGGCGAACTATGGCTACACCTTC. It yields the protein CASSVGVSGANYGYTF. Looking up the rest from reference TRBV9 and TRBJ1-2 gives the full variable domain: DSGVTQTPKHLITATGQRVTLRCSPRSGDLSVYWYQQSLDQGLQFLIQYYNGEERAKGNILERFSAQQFPDLHSELNLSSLELGDSALYFCASSVGVSGANYGYTFGSGTRLTVV.

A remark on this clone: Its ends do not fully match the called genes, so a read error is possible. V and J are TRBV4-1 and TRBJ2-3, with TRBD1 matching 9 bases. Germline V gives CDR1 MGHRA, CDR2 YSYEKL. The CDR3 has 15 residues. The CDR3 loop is CASRQGQGRSDTQYF. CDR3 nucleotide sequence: TGCGCCAGCAGACAAGGACAGGGGCGCTCAGATACGCAGTATTTT.

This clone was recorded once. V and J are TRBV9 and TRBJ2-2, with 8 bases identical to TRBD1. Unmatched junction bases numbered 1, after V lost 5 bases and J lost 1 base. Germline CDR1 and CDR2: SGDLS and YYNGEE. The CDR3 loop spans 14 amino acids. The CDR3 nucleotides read TGTGCCAGCAGGGGACAGGTGAACACCGGGGAGCTGTTTTTT. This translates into CASRGQVNTGELFF. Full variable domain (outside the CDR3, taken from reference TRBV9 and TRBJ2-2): DSGVTQTPKHLITATGQRVTLRCSPRSGDLSVYWYQQSLDQGLQFLIQYYNGEERAKGNILERFSAQQFPDLHSELNLSSLELGDSALYFCASRGQVNTGELFFGEGSRLTVL.

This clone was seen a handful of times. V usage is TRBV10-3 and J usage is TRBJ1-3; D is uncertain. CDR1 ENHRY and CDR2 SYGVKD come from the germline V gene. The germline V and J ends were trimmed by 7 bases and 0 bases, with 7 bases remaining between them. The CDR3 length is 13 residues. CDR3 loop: CAIKEYSGNTIYF. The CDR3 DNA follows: TGTGCCATCAAGGAATACTCTGGAAACACCATATATTTT.

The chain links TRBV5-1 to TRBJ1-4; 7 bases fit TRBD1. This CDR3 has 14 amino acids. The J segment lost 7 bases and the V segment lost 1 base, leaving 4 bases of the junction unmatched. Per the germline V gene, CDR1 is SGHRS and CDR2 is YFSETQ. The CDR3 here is CASSLWAGGEKLFF. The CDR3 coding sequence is TGCGCCAGCAGCTTGTGGGCAGGGGGTGAAAAACTGTTTTTT.

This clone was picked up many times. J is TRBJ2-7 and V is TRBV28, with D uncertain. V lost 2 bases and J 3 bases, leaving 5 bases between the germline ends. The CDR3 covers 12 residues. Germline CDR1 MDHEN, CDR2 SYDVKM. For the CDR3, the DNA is TGTGCCAGCAGTTTAGGAGACTACGAGCAGTACTTC. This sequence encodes CASSLGDYEQYF.

This chain's CDR3 is CASSLVVGWDTGELFF. CDR3 coding DNA: TGTGCCAGCAGCTTGGTGGTGGGGTGGGACACCGGGGAGCTGTTTTTT. J is TRBJ2-2 and V is TRBV5-4; D remains unclear. The V and J ends lost 0 bases and 3 bases respectively, with 12 bases between them. The CDR3 contains 16 residues. CDR1 and CDR2 from the germline V gene are SGHNT and YYREEE (reference sequence).

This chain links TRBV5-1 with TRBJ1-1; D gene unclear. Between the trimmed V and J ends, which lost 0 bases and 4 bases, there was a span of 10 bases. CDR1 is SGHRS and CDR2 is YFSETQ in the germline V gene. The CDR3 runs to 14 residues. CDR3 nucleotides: TGCGCCAGCAGCTTGGCTTCGGGGAGCACTGAAGCTTTCTTT. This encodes CASSLASGSTEAFF.

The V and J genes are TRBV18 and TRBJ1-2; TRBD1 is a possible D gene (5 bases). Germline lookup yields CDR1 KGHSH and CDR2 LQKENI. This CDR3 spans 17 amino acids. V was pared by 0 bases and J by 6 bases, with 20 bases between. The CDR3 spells CASSPPRVAPINNGYTF. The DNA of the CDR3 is TGTGCCAGCTCACCACCCAGGGTCGCTCCAATAAACAATGGCTACACCTTC.

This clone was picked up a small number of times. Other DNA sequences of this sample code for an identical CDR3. This CDR3 is CASSQDPGPYEQYF. For the CDR3, the DNA is TGCGCCAGCAGCCAAGACCCAGGGCCCTACGAGCAGTACTTC. The chain recombines TRBV4-3 with TRBJ2-7, with D possibly matching TRBD1 (5 bases). CDR1 and CDR2 from the germline V gene are LGHNA and YSLEER. This CDR3 region has 14 residues. V gave up 0 bases and J gave up 2 bases, with 8 bases separating them.

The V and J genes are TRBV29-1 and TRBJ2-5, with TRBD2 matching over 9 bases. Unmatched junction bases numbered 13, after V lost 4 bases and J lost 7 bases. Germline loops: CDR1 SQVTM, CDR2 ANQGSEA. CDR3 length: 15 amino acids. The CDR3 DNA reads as TGCAGCGTTGCCCCCCTCGAGGGACTAGCCTGGACCCAGTACTTC. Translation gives CSVAPLEGLAWTQYF.

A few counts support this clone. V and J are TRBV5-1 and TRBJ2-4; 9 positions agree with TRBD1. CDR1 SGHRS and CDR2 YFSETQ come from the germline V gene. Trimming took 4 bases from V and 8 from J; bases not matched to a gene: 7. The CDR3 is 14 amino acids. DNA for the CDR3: TGCGCCAGCAGCCCGGGACAGGGAAGCGACATTCAGTACTTC. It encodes CASSPGQGSDIQYF.

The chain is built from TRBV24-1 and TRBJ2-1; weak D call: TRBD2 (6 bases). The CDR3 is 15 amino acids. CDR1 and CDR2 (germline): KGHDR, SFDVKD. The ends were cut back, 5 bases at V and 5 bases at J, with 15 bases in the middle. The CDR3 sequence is CATSVWSSVDNEQFF. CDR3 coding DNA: TGTGCCACCAGTGTATGGTCTAGCGTAGACAATGAGCAGTTCTTC.